The clone carrying this T cell receptor (beta chain) has only a few counts. Antigen: not known. J lost 4 bases, V lost 7 bases, and 11 bases had no gene match. CDR1 is MDHEN and CDR2 is SYDVKM in the germline V gene. The CDR3 contains 15 residues. These data come from a study of T-cell reconstitution after alpha-beta-depleted transplantation in children. Study-level results: After transplant, high TCRbeta diversity at day 60 in some patients arose from surviving recipient T cells and thymic progenitors. Alpha-beta T cells present about two months after transplant were reported to originate from several hundred expanded graft clones. The main origin of T-cell counts and diversity one year after transplant was newly produced T cells.

Preparation of the TCRbeta library was carried out with unique molecular identifiers. From the PCR reads, TCRdb called clonotypes with MiXCR, one entry per CDR3 protein. The sample carries about 980,000 distinct CDR3 sequences, about 26% recorded once. The chain couples TRBV28 to TRBJ1-2; 8 bases map to TRBD1. The sample consisted of PBMCs, mostly from graft donor cells, taken 360 days after TCRalphabeta/CD19-depleted stem cell transplant. This receptor was taken from a boy less than two years old who had a stem cell transplant for SCID, so the T cells may come from the graft donor. Here the CDR3 DNA reads TGTGCCAGCACCCCCCAGGGGGCTGTCGGCTATGGCTACACCTTC. This encodes CASTPQGAVGYGYTF.